One and the same sample provided the 20 T cell receptor beta chains below, sequenced in a study of response to subunit inactivated influenza vaccine (dated by TCRdb to 2017 to 2018). Libraries were prepared through RT-PCR. Sequencing instrument: Illumina HiSeq 2500. The raw public reads went through TCRdb reprocessing: fastp at Q25, MiXCR clone calling, in-frame beta chains kept. CDR3 protein sequences are deduplicated, and each keeps its most common genes and DNA. This sample has more than 550,000 distinct CDR3 sequences in its table, and about 10% of those were observed once. The ten largest clones add up to around 9.6% of the sample. The sample was PBMCs from blood, taken on the day of vaccination. These receptors originate from a man aged 50-59 years who received an inactivated influenza vaccine. Donor details come from another sample of the same person, matched by shared clones.

This clonotype has more than one count but fewer than ten. The chain is built from TRBV20-1 and TRBJ2-1, with 9 bases identical to TRBD1. The V segment lost 6 bases and the J segment 4 bases; nucleotides outside the gene matches: 16. The CDR3 sequence is 17 residues long. Germline CDR1 reads DFQATT; CDR2 reads SNEGSKA (reference sequence). For the CDR3, the DNA is TGCAGTGCCACCCGTCGGGGACAGGGAGGGGGTTACAATGAGCAGTTCTTC. Translated: CSATRRGQGGGYNEQFF.

Comments on this clonotype: One end of the junction varies from germline; a read error may be responsible. The chain employs TRBV28 and TRBJ2-4, with 7 nucleotides matching TRBD1. The germline gives CDR1 MDHEN, CDR2 SYDVKM. This CDR3 spans 15 amino acids. CDR3 in DNA: TGTGCCAGCAGGCGACAGGGTGTAGCCAAAAACATTCAGTCCTTC. The encoded protein is CASRRQGVAKNIQSF. The full variable domain, with the rest looked up from reference TRBV28 and TRBJ2-4, is DVKVTQSSRYLVKRTGEKVFLECVQDMDHENMFWYRQDPGLGLRLIYFSYDVKMKEKGDIPEGYSVSREKKERFSLILESASTNQTSMYLCASRRQGVAKNIQSFGAGTRLSVL.

This clonotype was observed a few times. This chain joins TRBV28 and TRBJ1-5, with D possibly matching TRBD1 (5 bases). This CDR3 comprises 15 residues. V was shortened by 3 bases and J by 6 bases, with 15 bases between the two germline ends. CDR1 MDHEN and CDR2 SYDVKM come from the germline V gene. The CDR3 region has the DNA TGTGCCAGCAGTTTGCTTCCGGGGCGGGCTCAGCCCCAGCATTTT. It specifies CASSLLPGRAQPQHF.

This clonotype was found a few times. The chain has TRBV18 and TRBJ2-1; tentative D call: TRBD1 (5 bases). Trimming stripped 3 bases from V and 6 bases from J, with 9 bases between. Germline V gene data show CDR1 as KGHSH and CDR2 as LQKENI. The CDR3 sequence is 13 residues long. CDR3 sequence: CASSPAGRNEQFF. The CDR3 DNA reads TGTGCCAGCTCACCGGCAGGGCGCAATGAGCAGTTCTTC.

This chain links TRBV13 with TRBJ2-7; no firm D call. CDR1 and CDR2 (germline): PRHDT, FYEKMQ (reference sequence). The length of the CDR3 is 12 residues. Trimming took 5 bases from V and 2 from J, leaving 7 bases between them. CDR3 amino acids: CASSERTYEQYF. The CDR3 DNA is TGTGCCAGCAGCGAACGGACCTACGAGCAGTACTTC.

The chain carries TRBV3-1 and TRBJ2-2; a possible D gene is TRBD2 (5 bases). This CDR3 contains 14 residues. Trimming shortened V by 5 bases and J by 6 bases, and 13 bases separated the two germline ends. The germline V gene has CDR1 LGHDT and CDR2 YNNKEL (reference sequence). CDR3 in amino acids: CASSGAPRAGELFF. CDR3 nucleotide sequence: TGTGCCAGCAGCGGAGCCCCGAGGGCCGGGGAGCTGTTTTTT. The full variable domain, in which reference TRBV3-1 and TRBJ2-2 provide the parts outside the CDR3, is DTAVSQTPKYLVTQMGNDKSIKCEQNLGHDTMYWYKQDSKKFLKIMFSYNNKELIINETVPNRFSPKSPDKAHLNLHINSLELGDSAVYFCASSGAPRAGELFFGEGSRLTVL.

The chain couples TRBV28 to TRBJ2-5; 11 bases are a match to TRBD2. Germline V gene sequence: CDR1 MDHEN, CDR2 SYDVKM. Unmatched junction bases numbered 3, after V lost 3 bases and J lost 6 bases. The CDR3 runs 14 residues. CDR3 sequence reads: CASSFASGRKTQYF. Here the CDR3 DNA reads TGTGCCAGCAGTTTCGCTAGCGGGAGGAAGACCCAGTACTTC.

The V call is TRBV28, the J call TRBJ1-6, with TRBD1 matching over 9 bases. CDR1 is MDHEN, CDR2 SYDVKM, per germline. The CDR3 has 12 residues. The J segment lost 16 bases and the V segment lost 6 bases, leaving 7 bases of the junction unmatched. The CDR3 bases are TGTGCCAGCAGATACCGGGACAGGGAACTCCACTTT. Residues: CASRYRDRELHF.

This clonotype has more than one count but fewer than ten. This rearrangement joins TRBV2 to TRBJ2-1; no firm D call. The CDR3 consists of 14 residues. V lost 11 bases, J lost 0 bases, and 14 bases lay in between. The germline CDR1 and CDR2 sequences are SNHLY and FYNNEI. Here the CDR3 reads CAVDRAISYNEQFF. CDR3 bases: TGTGCCGTAGATCGGGCGATCTCCTACAATGAGCAGTTCTTC.

The chain has TRBV12-3 or TRBV12-4 and TRBJ2-1; 8 nucleotides agree with TRBD2. V trimming: 4 bases; J trimming: 3 bases; junction bases outside the gene matches: 8. This CDR3 spans 16 amino acids. In DNA, the CDR3 is TGTGCCAGCAGTTCTAGGGCGGGGGGAAACTACAATGAGCAGTTCTTC. Amino acid sequence: CASSSRAGGNYNEQFF.

J is TRBJ1-3 and V is TRBV30, with D unresolved. Germline V gene data show CDR1 as GTSNPN and CDR2 as SVGIG (reference sequence). Deletions cut 4 bases from V and 0 bases from J, with 10 bases between. The CDR3 has 14 residues. CDR3 sequence: CAWTWASSGNTIYF. The CDR3 DNA is TGTGCCTGGACATGGGCTAGCTCTGGAAACACCATATATTTT.

The chain has TRBV6-1 and TRBJ2-1; D is uncertain. Germline lookup yields CDR1 MNHNS and CDR2 SASEGT. CDR3 length: 13 amino acids. Trimming removed 7 bases from V and 6 bases from J, with 13 bases in between. CDR3 in amino acids: CASTNPVGNEQFF. The DNA of the CDR3 is TGTGCCAGCACCAATCCAGTAGGCAATGAGCAGTTCTTC.

J is TRBJ2-4 and V is TRBV28, with D possibly being TRBD1 or TRBD2 (5 bases each). CDR3 length: 13 amino acids. The V and J ends lost 6 bases and 7 bases respectively, with 13 bases between them. Per germline, CDR1 MDHEN and CDR2 SYDVKM. The CDR3 region is CASRGQGVNIQYF. The CDR3 nucleotides read TGTGCCAGCAGAGGGCAGGGAGTGAACATTCAGTACTTC.

This clonotype showed up just a few times. This sequence joins TRBV11-2 and TRBJ2-1, with TRBD2 as a possible D gene (5 bases). The germline V gene has CDR1 SGHAT and CDR2 FQNNGV. V was cut by 6 bases and J by 3 bases, with 15 bases left in between. CDR3 length: 15 residues. Here the CDR3 DNA reads TGTGCCAGCAGGGGAGAGCTACTCCTCTACAATGAGCAGTTCTTC. Translating gives CASRGELLLYNEQFF.

The chain employs TRBV12-3 or TRBV12-4 and TRBJ1-2; 9 positions match TRBD1. With 0 bases clipped from V and 10 bases from J, the junction kept 9 bases outside the gene matches. The CDR3 has 15 residues. In nucleotides, the CDR3 is TGTGCCAGCAGTTTAGCCGCCGGGACAGGGACTTCCTACACCTTC. This gives the protein CASSLAAGTGTSYTF.

This clonotype was recorded many times. The chain employs TRBV27 and TRBJ2-1, with TRBD2 identical over 11 bases. With 3 bases clipped from V and 2 bases from J, the junction kept 3 bases outside the gene matches. This CDR3 spans 16 amino acids. CDR1 MNHEY and CDR2 SMNVEV come from the germline V gene (reference sequence). The CDR3 sequence is CASSFLSGRAYNEQFF. CDR3 nucleotides: TGTGCCAGCAGTTTCCTTAGCGGGAGGGCCTACAATGAGCAGTTCTTC.

The sample holds one count of this clonotype. A far larger clone is one base from this, pointing to a likely read error. Here the CDR3 reads CASSLRGTNTQYF. The CDR3 DNA sequence: TGCGCCAGCAGCTTGCGGGGCACAAATACGCAGTATTTT. The rearrangement links TRBV5-1 to TRBJ2-3; D is tentatively TRBD1 or TRBD2 (5 bases each). This CDR3 has 13 amino acids. The V gene's germline CDR1 is SGHRS and CDR2 YFSETQ.

The J gene is TRBJ2-1, the V gene TRBV11-1, with TRBD2 matching over 8 bases. V dropped 5 bases and J dropped 3; count of bases not matched to a gene: 9. Germline assignment: CDR1 SGHAT and CDR2 FQDESV (reference sequence). The CDR3 consists of 16 residues. This chain's CDR3 is CASSHGMAGGYNEQFF. CDR3 DNA sequence: TGTGCCAGCAGCCATGGGATGGCGGGAGGCTACAATGAGCAGTTCTTC. Variable domain in full (rest from reference TRBV11-1 and TRBJ2-1): EAEVAQSPRYKITEKSQAVAFWCDPISGHATLYWYRQILGQGPELLVQFQDESVVDDSQLPKDRFSAERLKGVDSTLKIQPAELGDSAMYLCASSHGMAGGYNEQFFGPGTRLTVL.

The sample holds a few counts of this clonotype. This chain joins TRBV29-1 and TRBJ2-7, with D possibly matching TRBD1 (6 bases). Germline CDR1 and CDR2: SQVTM and ANQGSEA. Trimming removed 6 bases from V and 7 bases from J, with 19 bases in between. The CDR3 is made up of 13 amino acids. The CDR3 DNA follows: TGCAGCGTAACACCGGGACACCCGAGGGAGCAGTACTTC. Protein product: CSVTPGHPREQYF.

There are a few counts of this clonotype. This sequence joins TRBV12-3 or TRBV12-4 and TRBJ2-7, with D hard to call. V lost 3 bases to trimming and J lost 2 bases, with 11 bases between them. This CDR3 is 14 amino acids long. DNA for the CDR3: TGTGCCAGCAGTTTTCGTCCTACCACCTACGAGCAGTACTTC. It translates to CASSFRPTTYEQYF.